This TCR beta chain was found in a study of T cells in localized non-small cell lung cancer. On this clone: Its matching antigen is unknown.

Sequenced by immunoSEQ multiplex PCR; TCRdb stores in-frame clones only, minus some. The sample lists roughly 1,300 clones, 20% to 25% occurring once. V was clipped by 5 bases and J by 1 base, with 14 bases between them. This CDR3 is 16 amino acids long. CDR1 is MNHGY and CDR2 is SAAAGT in the germline V gene. Study-level points and caveats: Longer survival (overall) was linked to higher T cell density in blood. The appearance of a median about 62 of the top 100 tumor clones was seen in adjacent lung. Exceeding tumor, uninvolved adjacent lung had the highest T cell clonality.

The genes are TRBV6-8 and TRBJ1-4; D might be TRBD1 (5 bases). The source was normal lung tissue next to the tumor, collected before any cancer treatment. The sequence was collected from a man between 35 and 75 years old with stage III squamous cell lung carcinoma. The CDR3 is CASSPQWRGTNEKLFF. CDR3 bases: TGTGCCAGCAGTCCCCAGTGGAGGGGAACTAATGAAAAACTGTTTTTT.